This T cell receptor (beta chain) came from a study of blood T cell repertoires in COVID-19. Study as a whole: Nucleic acid was either cDNA or gDNA, and it came from T cells, B-cell-depleted T cells, or PBMCs.

V was pared by 4 bases and J by 2 bases, with 16 bases of the junction left unmatched. The CDR3 spans 18 residues. Looked up from germline, CDR1 is SGHAT and CDR2 is FQNNGV. In the original workflow: Reference gene primer amplification gave nucleated cell count estimates. Sequenced by immunoSEQ multiplex PCR; TCRdb stores in-frame clones only, minus some. V and J calls plus clone size are reproduced from that table; the DNA served to infer D and trimming. The data hold 250,000 to 300,000 clones, with approximately 90% observed a single time. This receptor was identified in a woman aged 45-65 years who had recovered from COVID-19. The chain carries TRBV11-2 and TRBJ2-7, with 8 bases identical to TRBD1. Sequenced input: peripheral blood. This CDR3 reads CASSSEDMDRELTYEQYF. As DNA, the CDR3 is TGTGCCAGCAGCTCAGAAGACATGGACAGGGAACTAACCTACGAGCAGTACTTC.